The T cell receptor beta chain described here comes from a study of T-cell reconstitution after alpha-beta-depleted transplantation in children. The ends were cut back, 3 bases at V and 2 bases at J, with 13 bases in the middle. The CDR3 has 15 residues. Looked up from germline, CDR1 is SEHNR and CDR2 is FQNEAQ (reference sequence). Unique molecular identifiers were incorporated into the prepared TCRbeta library. MiXCR was run by TCRdb on the PCR reads, yielding one entry per CDR3 protein. This table has approximately 640,000 distinct CDR3 sequences, around 16% appearing once. The rearrangement uses TRBV7-9 and TRBJ2-5; perhaps D is TRBD1 or TRBD2 (5 bases each). Sequences were derived from PBMCs from the stem cell graft donor, sampled from the stem cell graft. The TCR comes from a human donor who donated a stem cell graft to a child with acute myeloid leukemia. The CDR3 region has the DNA TGTGCCAGCAGCTTGAATTGGGGGAAACAAGAGACCCAGTACTTC. Protein sequence: CASSLNWGKQETQYF.